The 23 T cell receptor beta chains presented below share a single source sample, sequenced in a study of molecular identifiers for immune sequencing clone quantification. TCRdb processed the PCR reads anew with MiXCR; each CDR3 protein has one entry. The sample has just under 650,000 distinct CDR3 sequences, nearly 20% seen once. Source material: naive CD8+ T cells from blood, with Jurkat cell RNA spiked in. Subset of the sample: FACS-sorted CD8+CD4-CCR7+CD45RA+ naive T cells. The receptors here all came from a human donor in good health. Some libraries in this study had Jurkat cell RNA spiked in.

This clonotype was observed at least ten times. The V gene is TRBV5-6, the J gene TRBJ1-1; a weak D match, TRBD1 (5 bases). The CDR3 sequence is 15 residues long. The V end lost 3 bases, the J end lost 2 bases, and 14 bases lay between the germline ends. The germline gives CDR1 SGHDT, CDR2 YYEEEE. CDR3 in DNA: TGTGCCAGCAGCTCTAGGGGAGCGAGTAACACTGAAGCTTTCTTT. This sequence encodes CASSSRGASNTEAFF.

This chain links TRBV19 with TRBJ2-3; D unresolved. CDR1 LNHDA and CDR2 SQIVND come from the germline V gene (reference sequence). This CDR3 is 14 amino acids long. Trimming took 3 bases from V and 1 from J, leaving 8 bases between them. The CDR3 sequence is CASSISHGTDTQYF. CDR3 nucleotides: TGTGCCAGTAGTATTTCCCATGGCACAGATACGCAGTATTTT.

This clonotype was detected many times. This chain joins TRBV7-2 and TRBJ2-1, with D perhaps TRBD2 (7 bases). Germline CDR1 SGHTA, CDR2 FQGNSA. The CDR3 spans 15 residues. The V end was cut by 4 bases, the J end by 1 base, with 11 bases between. The CDR3 DNA is TGTGCCAGCAGCTGGGGGGGGGCTTCCTACAATGAGCAGTTCTTC. It encodes CASSWGGASYNEQFF.

This clonotype has more than one count but fewer than ten. The CDR3 bases are TGTGCCAGCAGTTTATCGGGGGGAATTACAGGGGAGTGGTCTGAAGCTTTCTTT. Amino acid sequence: CASSLSGGITGEWSEAFF. The chain links TRBV27 to TRBJ1-1; 7 nucleotides line up with TRBD1. Germline CDR1 MNHEY, CDR2 SMNVEV (reference sequence). The CDR3 spans 18 residues. The junction had 16 bases not matched to a gene; V was cut back by 0 bases and J by 6 bases.

About this clonotype: Sequence at one end of the junction differs from germline and may be a read error. This chain joins TRBV5-3 and TRBJ2-2; TRBD1 matches at 11 bases. TRBV5-3 is recorded as an ORF, its role being uncertain. The CDR3 is 15 amino acids. Here the CDR3 reads CASSSGTGGPRELFF. DNA for the CDR3: TGTGCCAGCAGCTCCGGGACAGGGGGTCCCAGGGAGCTGTTTTTT.

This clonotype was counted at least ten times. The rearrangement uses TRBV2 and TRBJ1-5; D not resolved. The CDR3 totals 13 residues. Trimming took off 7 bases at V and 5 bases at J, with 12 bases between the two ends. Germline CDR1 is SNHLY and CDR2 is FYNNEI. DNA of the CDR3: TGTGCCAGCAATCTTAATCTGGATCAGCCCCAGCATTTT. Translation gives CASNLNLDQPQHF.

On this clonotype itself: With a much larger clone just one base away, this may be a read error. The chain recombines TRBV19 with TRBJ2-5; 9 nucleotides match TRBD1. Germline lookup yields CDR1 LNHDA and CDR2 SQIVND (reference sequence). This CDR3 is 15 amino acids long. The CDR3 spells CAGSIEWTGVKTQYF. The CDR3 DNA reads TGTGCCGGTAGTATTGAGTGGACAGGGGTGAAGACCCAGTACTTC.

About this clonotype itself: As the CDR3 is not closed by the conserved phenylalanine or tryptophan, this likely results from a read error. The CDR3 here is CASSSLEGAAGTQETQYL. CDR3 in DNA: TGTGCCAGCAGCTCCCTAGAAGGGGCAGCCGGGACCCAAGAGACCCAGTACCTC. The chain recombines TRBV5-6 with TRBJ2-5; D may correspond to TRBD1 or TRBD2 (5 bases each). The CDR3 consists of 18 residues. The germline gives CDR1 SGHDT, CDR2 YYEEEE. V was cut by 3 bases and J by 1 base, with 22 bases left in between.

The table lists this clonotype with many counts. This sequence joins TRBV29-1 and TRBJ2-2; D tentatively fits TRBD1 or TRBD2 (5 bases each). Deletions cut 4 bases from V and 6 bases from J, with 15 bases between. The CDR3 length is 14 residues. The germline CDR1 and CDR2 sequences are SQVTM and ANQGSEA. This chain's CDR3 is CSVVGDVVAGELFF. The CDR3 nucleotides read TGCAGCGTTGTTGGGGACGTAGTTGCCGGGGAGCTGTTTTTT.

This clonotype was picked up many times. This sequence joins TRBV7-8 and TRBJ2-1; possible D gene TRBD1, 5 bases. V shed 1 base and J shed 14 bases, with 12 bases lying between them. Germline CDR1 reads SGHVS; CDR2 reads FQNEAQ. The CDR3 covers 12 residues. The CDR3 reads CASSLETDPKFF. The DNA for the CDR3 is TGTGCCAGCAGCTTAGAGACAGACCCGAAGTTCTTC.

As for this clonotype: At one end the junction does not follow the germline gene, possibly because of a read error. The V call is TRBV7-8, the J call TRBJ2-3; weak D call: TRBD2 (6 bases). CDR3 length: 15 residues. Germline V lookup: CDR1 SGHVS, CDR2 FQNEAQ. CDR3 residues: CASNLAVGRSDTQYF. For the CDR3, the DNA is TGTGCCAGCAACTTAGCGGTAGGACGTTCCGATACGCAGTATTTT.

V gene TRBV7-6 combines with J gene TRBJ2-5; 8 nucleotides agree with TRBD1. With 3 bases clipped from V and 7 bases from J, the junction kept 13 bases outside the gene matches. Germline V gene lookup returns CDR1 SGHVS and CDR2 FNYEAQ. This CDR3 contains 16 residues. The CDR3 coding sequence is TGTGCCAGCAGCTTGGGCAGGGGGCAGATTGGGGGGACCCAGTACTTC. This codes for CASSLGRGQIGGTQYF.

To note about this clonotype: A much larger clone lies a single base off, so this may be a read error. Given the absence of the conserved phenylalanine or tryptophan at the CDR3 end, a read error is likely. CDR3 protein: CASSHGTAQETQYL. In DNA, the CDR3 is TGTGCCAGCAGCCATGGGACGGCCCAAGAGACCCAGTACCTC. This chain connects TRBV7-9 to TRBJ2-5; D may correspond to TRBD1 or TRBD2 (5 bases each). The CDR3 spans 14 residues. V was clipped by 5 bases and J by 1 base, with 11 bases between them. Per the germline V gene, CDR1 is SEHNR and CDR2 is FQNEAQ (reference sequence).

Details on this clonotype: This may arise from a read error, as a much more abundant clone is one base away. The V and J genes are TRBV7-9 and TRBJ1-1; TRBD1 matches at 8 bases. Per the germline V gene, CDR1 is SEHNR and CDR2 is FQNEAQ (reference sequence). The CDR3 runs 14 residues. This chain's CDR3 is CAGSSTGVNTEAFF. CDR3 DNA sequence: TGTGCCGGCAGCTCGACAGGGGTGAACACTGAAGCTTTCTTT.

This clonotype was seen at least ten times. The J gene is TRBJ2-1, the V gene TRBV7-2; D is possibly TRBD2 (7 bases). CDR1 is SGHTA, CDR2 FQGNSA, per germline. CDR3 length: 15 amino acids. V was trimmed by 2 bases and J by 4 bases, leaving 12 bases between them. CDR3 protein: CASSLPGEGYNEQFF. The CDR3 DNA reads TGTGCCAGCAGCTTACCAGGGGAGGGGTACAATGAGCAGTTCTTC.

In this sample, this clonotype turned up many times. The J gene is TRBJ2-3, the V gene TRBV6-2 or TRBV6-3; 8 nucleotides match TRBD1. In germline, CDR1 is MNHEY, CDR2 SVGEGT. The CDR3 sequence is 17 residues long. With 0 bases clipped from V and 5 bases from J, the junction kept 10 bases outside the gene matches. CDR3 sequence (DNA): TGTGCCAGCAGTTACTCGATTTCGGACAGGGATATAGATACGCAGTATTTT. Translation gives CASSYSISDRDIDTQYF.

Note on this clonotype: The junction does not match germline at one end; this may be a read error. The chain uses TRBV5-1 and TRBJ2-3; 8 bases match TRBD2. Germline lookup yields CDR1 SGHRS and CDR2 YFSETQ. The CDR3 extends over 15 amino acids. In nucleotides, the CDR3 is TGCGCCGGCAGCTTGTCGGGGGGGAGTGGAGATACGCAGTATTTT. Its translation is CAGSLSGGSGDTQYF.

The V call is TRBV12-3 or TRBV12-4, the J call TRBJ1-6; D may be TRBD1 (5 bases). V lost 8 bases, J lost 7 bases, and 9 bases lay in between. CDR3 length: 12 residues. In DNA, the CDR3 is TGTGCCAGCGGGGGATTGAATTCACCCCTCCACTTT. It codes for CASGGLNSPLHF.

This clonotype was found many times. V usage is TRBV6-5 and J usage is TRBJ2-7, with D possibly TRBD1 on 5 matching bases. This CDR3 has 15 amino acids. Trimming removed 2 bases from V and 4 bases from J, with 15 bases in between. The germline V gene encodes CDR1 MNHEY and CDR2 SVGAGI. CDR3 sequence reads: CASSYDGSGWYEQYF. CDR3 DNA: TGTGCCAGCAGTTACGATGGGTCAGGGTGGTACGAGCAGTACTTC.

This clonotype was seen many times. The chain's CDR3 is CASSPSGGFSDTEAFF. The CDR3 nucleotides are TGTGCCAGCAGCCCTAGTGGGGGGTTCAGTGACACTGAAGCTTTCTTT. This chain joins TRBV7-9 and TRBJ1-1, with D possibly matching TRBD1 (5 bases). From germline, CDR1 is SEHNR and CDR2 FQNEAQ (reference sequence). Trimming pared 5 bases from V and 3 bases from J, leaving 19 bases between. The CDR3 contains 16 residues.

This clonotype was observed at least ten times. The J gene is TRBJ1-1, the V gene TRBV4-1; D may be TRBD1 (5 bases). The V and J ends lost 1 base and 5 bases respectively, with 11 bases between them. CDR3 length: 14 residues. Per germline, CDR1 MGHRA and CDR2 YSYEKL. CDR3 sequence (DNA): TGCGCCAGCAGCCAAGTCGCGGGGGGGACTGAAGCTTTCTTT. Protein product: CASSQVAGGTEAFF.

This clonotype was detected ten times or more. This chain links TRBV10-2 with TRBJ2-7, with TRBD2 identical over 9 bases. Germline assignment: CDR1 WSHSY and CDR2 SAAADI. V lost 1 base to trimming and J lost 7 bases; unmatched junction nucleotides: 5. CDR3 length equals 14 residues. The CDR3 coding sequence is TGCGCCAGCAGTGAGTTCGGCAGCGGGGGGGAGCAGTACTTC. This sequence encodes CASSEFGSGGEQYF.

The rearrangement uses TRBV12-3 or TRBV12-4 and TRBJ2-5; no reliable D call. V was pared by 4 bases and J by 0 bases, with 21 bases between. The CDR3 runs 18 residues. CDR3 nucleotide sequence: TGTGCCAGCAGTTCCCCACCCCGTGGAAGTTGGGACCAAGAGACCCAGTACTTC. Amino acid sequence: CASSSPPRGSWDQETQYF.